A selection of T cell receptor beta chains follows, all from one sample in a study of CD8 T cells in Susac syndrome. TCRdb reprocessed the immunoSEQ multiplex PCR reads with MiXCR, giving one entry per CDR3 protein. The repertoire holds some 190,000 distinct CDR3 sequences, with about 94% as singletons. Sequenced: CD4+ T cells from PBMCs. Receptors originate from a human donor in good health. Both conserved end residues are part of each CDR3. Fields, in order: V gene, D gene, clone size, J gene, CDR3 DNA, CDR3 protein. The D gene is left open where the match is weak. Not all rows give a size; the values are once, few, many and, for expanded clones, a class.

TRBV29-1	TRBD2	.	TRBJ2-7	TGCAGCGTCAACATGCCTAGCGGGGGGTCCTACGAGCAGTACTTC	CSVNMPSGGSYEQYF
TRBV2	TRBD1	.	TRBJ2-1	TGTGCCAGCACCCGGGACTGGGGGACAGGGCGCAACAATGAGCAGTTCTTC	CASTRDWGTGRNNEQFF
TRBV7-8	TRBD1	.	TRBJ1-5	TGTGCCAGCAGCCCACGGGACAGCGTAAGCAATCAGCCCCAGCATTTT	CASSPRDSVSNQPQHF
TRBV20-1	TRBD2	.	TRBJ2-7	TGCAGTGCTGTCATAAAGCGGGGGGGCGAGCAGTACTTC	CSAVIKRGGEQYF
TRBV5-1	.	.	TRBJ1-5	TGCGCCAGCAGCGCCGGGACGGCATTTAATCAGCCCCAGCATTTT	CASSAGTAFNQPQHF
TRBV15	TRBD1	.	TRBJ1-1	TGTGCCACCAGCGAAGGGGGCGGGAACACTGAAGCTTTCTTT	CATSEGGGNTEAFF
TRBV7-2	TRBD1	.	TRBJ1-2	TGTGCCAGCAGCTTAGCGCTTGGGGACAGGGAAGGTCACTATGGCTACACCTTC	CASSLALGDREGHYGYTF
TRBV12-3/TRBV12-4	TRBD1	once	TRBJ1-1	TGTGCCAGCAGTTTGTTACAGGGGGCAAGGCTTTTCTTT	CASSLLQGARLFF
TRBV2	TRBD1	.	TRBJ2-2	TGTGCCAGGGGCGGACAGGGGTGGTCCGGGGAGCTGTTTTTT	CARGGQGWSGELFF
TRBV12-3/TRBV12-4	TRBD1	.	TRBJ2-2	TGTGCCAGCAGCCCCGGACAGGCAGTCACCGGGGAGCTGTTTTTT	CASSPGQAVTGELFF
TRBV4-1	.	.	TRBJ1-2	TGCGCCAGCAGCCAAGCTGGGGCCGGTGGCTATGGCTACACCTTC	CASSQAGAGGYGYTF
TRBV15	TRBD1	once	TRBJ1-2	TGTGCCACCAGCCAGAACAGGGGATATGGCTACACCTTC	CATSQNRGYGYTF
TRBV2	.	.	TRBJ1-1	TGTGCCAGCAGTGATGGGGGTAGGACTGAAGCTTTCTTT	CASSDGGRTEAFF
TRBV5-4	.	.	TRBJ1-1	TGTGCCAGCAGCAAAGGACAGCCTGAAGCTTTCTTT	CASSKGQPEAFF
TRBV5-1	.	.	TRBJ2-5	TGCGCCAGCAGCTGGAGGGAACAAGAGACCCAGTACTTC	CASSWREQETQYF
TRBV14	.	once	TRBJ1-1	TGTGCCAGCAGCCAACCAGGACAGCTCGAAGCTTTCTTT	CASSQPGQLEAFF
TRBV6-5	.	.	TRBJ1-1	TGTGCCAGCAGTTACGAGACAGTGGGGGCCGAAGCTTTCTTT	CASSYETVGAEAFF
TRBV5-1	TRBD2	.	TRBJ2-7	TGTGCCAGCAGCTTAGCGGGTCTTTACGAGCAGTACTTC	CASSLAGLYEQYF
TRBV20-1	.	.	TRBJ1-2	TGCAGTGCAATCGGTGCAGACTATGGCTACACCTTC	CSAIGADYGYTF
TRBV7-3	.	.	TRBJ2-5	TGTGCCAGCAGCTTAACGACGGACTACCGGGAGACCCAGTACTTC	CASSLTTDYRETQYF
TRBV7-9	TRBD1	.	TRBJ2-3	TGTGCCAGCAGCGTCGGACAGGGGACAGATACGCAGTATTTT	CASSVGQGTDTQYF
TRBV7-6	TRBD1	.	TRBJ1-5	TGTGCCAGCAGTTTGTATCAGGGGGCGCTTAGCAATCAGCCCCAGCATTTT	CASSLYQGALSNQPQHF
TRBV6-2/TRBV6-3	.	.	TRBJ1-1	TGTGCCAGCAGTTACTCGAAGGCCACTGAAGCTTTCTTT	CASSYSKATEAFF
TRBV5-1	TRBD1	.	TRBJ1-2	TGCGCCAGCAGACAAACCGGGACAGGGGGACGGGGCTACACCTTC	CASRQTGTGGRGYTF
TRBV2	.	once	TRBJ2-7	TGTGCCAGCAGTGAACCGGGATTCAGCTCCTACGAGCAGTACTTC	CASSEPGFSSYEQYF
TRBV5-1	TRBD1	.	TRBJ2-5	TGCGCCAGCAGCCGTGCCCGACAGGGGGGTAAGGAGACCCAGTACTTC	CASSRARQGGKETQYF
TRBV3-1	.	.	TRBJ2-1	TGTGCCAGCCAAGTAGCGAATGAGCAGTTCTTC	CASQVANEQFF
TRBV5-6	.	.	TRBJ2-2	TGTGCCAGCAGCTCAGGGGAGAGGACCGGGGAGCTGTTTTTT	CASSSGERTGELFF
TRBV11-2	TRBD2	.	TRBJ2-3	TGTGCCAGCACCCCTACTAGCGGGGGGGCATACGATACGCAGTATTTT	CASTPTSGGAYDTQYF
TRBV11-2	.	few	TRBJ2-7	TGTGCCAGCAGCTCGAGAACGGACGAGCAGTACTTC	CASSSRTDEQYF
TRBV5-4	.	.	TRBJ1-1	TGTGCCAGCAGCTCCGGGACTCAAATGAACACTGAAGCTTTCTTT	CASSSGTQMNTEAFF
TRBV6-2/TRBV6-3	TRBD1	.	TRBJ1-2	TGTGCCAGCAAGGGGACAGGGTACGGCTATGGCTACACCTTC	CASKGTGYGYGYTF
TRBV29-1	TRBD1	.	TRBJ1-1	TGCAGCGTGTGGACAGGGATCGGAACTGAAGCTTTCTTT	CSVWTGIGTEAFF
TRBV27	TRBD2	.	TRBJ2-1	TGTGCCAGCAGTTTCCGGGGGGTCTACAATGAGCAGTTCTTC	CASSFRGVYNEQFF
TRBV10-3	.	.	TRBJ2-4	TGTGCCATCAGTGAGTCAGATATAGCCAAAAACATTCAGTACTTC	CAISESDIAKNIQYF
TRBV10-2	.	.	TRBJ2-6	TGCGCCAGCAGTGAGATCACAGGGGGGGCCAACGTCCTGACTTTC	CASSEITGGANVLTF
TRBV6-2/TRBV6-3	TRBD1	.	TRBJ1-5	TGTGCCAGCAGAAGGGGGCAGACTTATAGCAATCAGCCCCAGCATTTT	CASRRGQTYSNQPQHF
TRBV9	TRBD1	.	TRBJ1-2	TGTGCCAGCAGCCCTTCGACAGGGGGCGCGGGGTATGGCTACACCTTC	CASSPSTGGAGYGYTF
TRBV20-1	.	.	TRBJ1-6	TGCAGTGCTGCCTTGGGCCGCGATATCACCCTCCACTTT	CSAALGRDITLHF
TRBV27	.	.	TRBJ1-6	TGTGCCACTGGAGGGAAATCACCCCTCCACTTT	CATGGKSPLHF
TRBV4-1	TRBD1	.	TRBJ1-3	TGCGCCAGCAGCCAAGGGCCATCGACAGGGTCAAAAAACACCATATATTTT	CASSQGPSTGSKNTIYF
TRBV19	.	.	TRBJ1-6	TGTGCCAGTAGTATTCCAGGAATTGAGAATTCACCCCTCCACTTT	CASSIPGIENSPLHF
TRBV6-6	TRBD1	.	TRBJ2-5	TGTGCCAGCAGTGTTGACAGGGTCCGCCAAGAGACCCAGTACTTC	CASSVDRVRQETQYF
TRBV29-1	TRBD1	once	TRBJ2-1	TGCAGCGTGGACAGGGTGGTTGAGCAGTTCTTC	CSVDRVVEQFF
TRBV6-1	.	once	TRBJ2-5	TGTGCCGGGGGGGGCATAAGCCAAGAGACCCAGTACTTC	CAGGGISQETQYF
TRBV3-1	TRBD2	.	TRBJ2-5	TGTGCCAGCAGCCAGACCCCGACTAGCGGGGGGGCCTTTGAGCGGGAGACCCAGTACTTC	CASSQTPTSGGAFERETQYF
TRBV7-2	.	.	TRBJ1-2	TGTGCCAGCAGCAACCCTCGTCGGGGTAACTATGGCTACACCTTC	CASSNPRRGNYGYTF
TRBV2	.	.	TRBJ2-1	TGTGCCAGCGGTTATGAGCAGTTCTTC	CASGYEQFF
TRBV27	.	.	TRBJ1-3	TGTGCCAGCAGCCGCCCGAGGGGCGCTGGAAACACCATATATTTT	CASSRPRGAGNTIYF
TRBV6-5	.	once	TRBJ1-2	TGTGCCAGCAGTTATGGGCAAGAATATGGCTACACCTTC	CASSYGQEYGYTF
TRBV10-1	.	.	TRBJ2-3	TGCGCCAGCGATCAAGCTGGGGACATTGGATGTACAGATACGCAGTATTTT	CASDQAGDIGCTDTQYF
TRBV3-1	.	.	TRBJ2-5	TGTGCCAGCAGCCAAGATAGGCGGGGCGCGGAGACCCAGTACTTC	CASSQDRRGAETQYF
TRBV5-1	.	.	TRBJ1-1	TGCGCCAGCAGCTTGGAGGGGGGAGTCACTGAAGCTTTCTTT	CASSLEGGVTEAFF
TRBV7-2	TRBD1	.	TRBJ1-1	TGTGCCAGCAGCTCAGGACAGGGGCGCAGCACTGAAGCTTTCTTT	CASSSGQGRSTEAFF
TRBV5-1	TRBD1	.	TRBJ1-1	TGCGCCAGCAGGTCCGCCTTAAGGCAGGGGGCGAGCACTGAAGCTTTCTTT	CASRSALRQGASTEAFF
TRBV19	.	.	TRBJ1-2	TGTGCCAGTAGTACAACTCACCGAGGAGGTGGCTACACCTTC	CASSTTHRGGGYTF
TRBV6-5	.	.	TRBJ1-6	TGTGCCAGCAGGCCCAGCGGTAATTCACCCCTCCACTTT	CASRPSGNSPLHF
TRBV29-1	TRBD1	.	TRBJ1-1	TGCAGCGTCGGGACAGGGATGAACACTGAAGCTTTCTTT	CSVGTGMNTEAFF
TRBV5-1	.	.	TRBJ2-2	TGCGCCAGCAGCTTGTGGGATACCACCGGGGAGCTGTTTTTT	CASSLWDTTGELFF
TRBV3-1	.	.	TRBJ1-2	TGTGCCACCCACCGGTCCGGGGGCGGGTATGGCTACACCTTC	CATHRSGGGYGYTF